The clone carrying this TCR beta chain was found a few times. TCRdb re-derived calls from the 5' RACE reads in MiXCR, one entry per CDR3 protein. The sample lists under 200,000 distinct CDR3 sequences, approximately 11% occurring once. This entry comes from a study of T cells after yellow fever vaccination. Germline V gene sequence: CDR1 MNHEY, CDR2 SMNVEV (reference sequence). CDR3 length: 14 amino acids. The germline V and J ends were trimmed by 2 bases and 6 bases, with 14 bases remaining between them. The chain uses TRBV27 and TRBJ2-7; possible D gene TRBD2, 6 bases. Here the sequenced sample was CD8+ T cells sorted from PBMCs, taken 15 days after the yellow fever booster vaccination. The origin of this receptor is a man aged 18 to 30 who received the YFV17D yellow fever vaccine. CDR3 nucleotide sequence: TGTGCCAGCAGTTTACAGGGACTGGGTTTCGAGCAGTACTTC. Translated: CASSLQGLGFEQYF.